This TCR beta chain was observed in a study of regulatory T cells in long-lasting Graves disease. Ten or more counts support this clonotype. The antigen remains undetermined. In germline, CDR1 is SGHRS, CDR2 YFSETQ. The CDR3 is 16 residues long. V lost 4 bases and J lost 3; bases outside the gene matches: 13. The time point is: newly diagnosed GD, antithyroid drugs for less than 3 months. The TCR library was made from RNA extracted from PBMCs. Relying on iRepertoire HTBI primers and Arm-PCR of CDR3 regions, the team built TCR beta libraries. MiXCR, run by TCRdb on the multiplex PCR reads, gives a single entry per CDR3 protein. This sample carries hundreds of thousands of distinct CDR3 sequences, roughly 15% of them seen once, and the ten largest clones take more than 20%. Notes on the study in general: Persistent Graves' patients showed reduced TCR diversity versus newly diagnosed patients.

This sample was also put to use in a study of T cells in Graves' hyperthyroidism and ophthalmopathy. From that report: Each patient was aged 18 to 65 and had newly diagnosed hyperthyroidism of under 2 months' duration.

This specimen consisted of peripheral blood mononuclear cells (PBMCs), obtained at new diagnosis, from a patient treated with antithyroid drugs. This sequence joins TRBV5-1 and TRBJ2-7, with 7 positions matching TRBD1. The clonotype was recovered from a woman aged 40-60 years with Graves disease. The CDR3 here is CASSIPTGDAFYEQYF. For the CDR3, the DNA is TGCGCCAGCAGCATCCCCACAGGGGACGCCTTCTACGAGCAGTACTTC.